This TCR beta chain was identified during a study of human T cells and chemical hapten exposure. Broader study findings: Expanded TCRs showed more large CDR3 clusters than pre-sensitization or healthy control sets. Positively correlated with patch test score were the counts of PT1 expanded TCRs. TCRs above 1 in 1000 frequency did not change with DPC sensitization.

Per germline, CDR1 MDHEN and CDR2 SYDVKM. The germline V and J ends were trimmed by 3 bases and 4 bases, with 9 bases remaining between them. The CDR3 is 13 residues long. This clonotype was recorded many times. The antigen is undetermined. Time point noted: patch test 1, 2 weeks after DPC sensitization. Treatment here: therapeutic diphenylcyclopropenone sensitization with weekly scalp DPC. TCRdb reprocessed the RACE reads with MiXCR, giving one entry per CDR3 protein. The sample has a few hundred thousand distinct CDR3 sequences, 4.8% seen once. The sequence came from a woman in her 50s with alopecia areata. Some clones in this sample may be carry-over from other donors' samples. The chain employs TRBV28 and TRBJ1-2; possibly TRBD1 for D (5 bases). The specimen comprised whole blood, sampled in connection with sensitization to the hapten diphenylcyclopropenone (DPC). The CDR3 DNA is TGTGCCAGCAGTTTTCAGGGAAGCTATGGCTACACCTTC. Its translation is CASSFQGSYGYTF.